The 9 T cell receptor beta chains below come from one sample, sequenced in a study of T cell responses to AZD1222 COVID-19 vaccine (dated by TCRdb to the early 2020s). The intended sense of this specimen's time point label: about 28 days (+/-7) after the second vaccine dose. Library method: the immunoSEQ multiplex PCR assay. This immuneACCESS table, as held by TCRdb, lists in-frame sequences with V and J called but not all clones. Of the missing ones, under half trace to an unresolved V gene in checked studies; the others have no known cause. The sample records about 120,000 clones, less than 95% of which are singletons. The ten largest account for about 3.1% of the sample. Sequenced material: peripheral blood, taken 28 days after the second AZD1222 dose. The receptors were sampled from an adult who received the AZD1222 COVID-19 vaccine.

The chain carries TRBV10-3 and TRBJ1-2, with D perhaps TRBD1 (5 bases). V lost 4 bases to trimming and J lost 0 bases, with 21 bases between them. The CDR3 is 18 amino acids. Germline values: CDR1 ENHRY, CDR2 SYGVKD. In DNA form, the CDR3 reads TGTGCCATCAGTGGGGGCAGTAGAGGGAAAACACCTAACTATGGCTACACCTTC. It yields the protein CAISGGSRGKTPNYGYTF.

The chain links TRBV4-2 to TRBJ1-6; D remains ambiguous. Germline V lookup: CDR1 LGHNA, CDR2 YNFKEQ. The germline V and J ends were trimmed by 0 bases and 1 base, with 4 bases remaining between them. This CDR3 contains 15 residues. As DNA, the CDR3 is TGTGCCAGCAGCCAAGAAGGGTCCTATAATTCACCCCTCCACTTT. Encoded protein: CASSQEGSYNSPLHF.

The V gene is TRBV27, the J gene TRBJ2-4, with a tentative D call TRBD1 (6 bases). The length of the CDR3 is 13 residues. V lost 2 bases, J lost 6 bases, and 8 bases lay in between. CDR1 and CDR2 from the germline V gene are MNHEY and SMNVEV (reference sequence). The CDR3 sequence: CASSLTGTNIQYF. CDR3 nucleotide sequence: TGTGCCAGCAGTTTAACAGGGACAAACATTCAGTACTTC.

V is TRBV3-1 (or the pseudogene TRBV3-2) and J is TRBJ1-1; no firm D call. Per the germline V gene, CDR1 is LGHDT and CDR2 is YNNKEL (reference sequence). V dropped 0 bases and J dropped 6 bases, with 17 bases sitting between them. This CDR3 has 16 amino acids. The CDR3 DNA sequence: TGTGCCAGCAGCCAAGATACCCTAAGAAGTCCGGCTGAAGCTTTCTTT. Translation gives CASSQDTLRSPAEAFF.

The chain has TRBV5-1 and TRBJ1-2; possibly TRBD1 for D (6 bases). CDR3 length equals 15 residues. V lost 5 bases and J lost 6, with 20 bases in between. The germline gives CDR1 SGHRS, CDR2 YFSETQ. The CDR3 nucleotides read TGCGCCAGCAGTCCTGGCCGGGACACCAATCATGGCTACACCTTC. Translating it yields CASSPGRDTNHGYTF.

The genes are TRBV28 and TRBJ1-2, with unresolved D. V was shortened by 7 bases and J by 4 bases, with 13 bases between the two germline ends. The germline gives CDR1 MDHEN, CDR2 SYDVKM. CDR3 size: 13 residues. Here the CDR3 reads CASKMGASYGYTF. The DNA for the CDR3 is TGTGCCAGCAAGATGGGAGCAAGCTATGGCTACACCTTC.

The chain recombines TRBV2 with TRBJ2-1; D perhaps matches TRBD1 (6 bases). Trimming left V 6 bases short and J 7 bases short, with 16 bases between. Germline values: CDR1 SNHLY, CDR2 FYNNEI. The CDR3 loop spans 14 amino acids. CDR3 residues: CASRTGFELNEQFF. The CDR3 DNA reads TGTGCCAGCAGGACAGGCTTTGAATTGAATGAGCAGTTCTTC.

The CDR3 DNA reads as TGTGCCAGTTTTGGACAGGAAGATGGGCAAGCTTTCTTT. Its protein product is CASFGQEDGQAFF. The genes are TRBV19 and TRBJ1-1; 7 bases are a match to TRBD1. Germline V lookup: CDR1 LNHDA, CDR2 SQIVND (reference sequence). This CDR3 is 13 amino acids long. V dropped 8 bases and J dropped 9; count of bases not matched to a gene: 12.

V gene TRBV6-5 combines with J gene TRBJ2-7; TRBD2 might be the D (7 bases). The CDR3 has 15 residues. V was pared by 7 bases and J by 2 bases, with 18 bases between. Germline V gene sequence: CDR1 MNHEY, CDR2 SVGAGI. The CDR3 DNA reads TGTGCCAGCAATGTGGAGGGCGGGGGCCCCTACGAGCAGTACTTC. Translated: CASNVEGGGPYEQYF.